Listed below are T cell receptor beta chains from one sample, sequenced in a study of shared clonotypes between healthy human individuals. Repertoires were generated with immunoSEQ multiplex PCR, while TCRdb's copy carries only in-frame clones and drops some. This table holds 300,000 or so clones, about 74% found once. Sequencing input: memory CD4+ T cells sorted from blood. The receptors here all came from a man aged 25 to 45 in good health. Both conserved end residues are part of each CDR3. Each record gives: J gene, D gene, clone size, V gene, CDR3 DNA, CDR3 protein. A D gene is named only where the DNA matches it firmly. Clone size appears in some rows only: once, few, many, or a class for an expanded clone.

>TRBJ2-5|.|.|TRBV5-8
TGTGCCAGCAGCCCTAGGTGGGAGGCGTACGGGACCCAGTACTTC
CASSPRWEAYGTQYF
>TRBJ1-1|.|.|TRBV6-5
TGTGCCAGCAGTTACTCAGAAGCGATAGGAAACACTGAAGCTTTCTTT
CASSYSEAIGNTEAFF
>TRBJ2-7|.|.|TRBV2
TGTGCCAGCAGAACCCGGGACGCAACCTACGAGCAGTACTTC
CASRTRDATYEQYF
>TRBJ1-1|.|.|TRBV7-6
TGTGCCAGCAGTCAAATGAACACTGAAGCTTTCTTT
CASSQMNTEAFF
>TRBJ1-2|TRBD1|once|TRBV11-3
TGTGCCAGCAGCTTAAGGGGACAGACTGGCTACACCTTC
CASSLRGQTGYTF
>TRBJ2-3|.|.|TRBV2
TGTGCCAGCAGCGCGAGCACAGATACGCAGTATTTT
CASSASTDTQYF
>TRBJ2-7|TRBD1|few|TRBV4-1
TGCGCCAGCAGCCAAGAAGGTTCGGGACAGGGGGCGAGACGCCTCTCCTACGAGCAGTACTTC
CASSQEGSGQGARRLSYEQYF
>TRBJ2-7|TRBD1|few|TRBV5-5
TGTGCCAGCAGCTTGGGACAGGGCCCTACCTACGAGCAGTACTTC
CASSLGQGPTYEQYF
>TRBJ1-4|TRBD1|.|TRBV6-1
TGTGCCAGCAGTGACCCAGGACAGGGTAGTGAAAAACTGTTTTTT
CASSDPGQGSEKLFF
>TRBJ1-4|.|.|TRBV7-9
TGTGCCAGCAGCTTAGATCGGCAGGATAATGAAAAACTGTTTTTT
CASSLDRQDNEKLFF
>TRBJ2-5|.|.|TRBV6-5
TGTGCCAGCAGTTACTCTCCGGACGGACTGGAGACCCAGTACTTC
CASSYSPDGLETQYF
>TRBJ2-1|.|.|TRBV6-5
TGTGCCAGCAGTTCCCGACCGGGGGATGAGCAGTTCTTC
CASSSRPGDEQFF
>TRBJ2-4|.|.|TRBV4-3
TGCGCCAGCAGCCAAGATCCCGGGGGAGTAAGTAGCCAAAACATTCAGTACTTC
CASSQDPGGVSSQNIQYF
>TRBJ2-3|TRBD2|few|TRBV4-2
TGTGCCAGCAGTTCAAGGGTGGGCGGGAGTGCGGATACGCAGTATTTT
CASSSRVGGSADTQYF
>TRBJ2-2|.|.|TRBV11-2
TGTGCCAGCAGCTTAGGGGGACACAGAACCGGGGAGCTGTTTTTT
CASSLGGHRTGELFF
>TRBJ1-1|TRBD1|.|TRBV5-1
TGCGCCAGCAGCTTGGCCCGACAGGGTCGGGAGAACACTGAAGCTTTCTTT
CASSLARQGRENTEAFF
>TRBJ1-2|.|.|TRBV27
TGTGCCAGCAGTCCCGGGTCTCTAAACTATGGCTACACCTTC
CASSPGSLNYGYTF
>TRBJ2-7|TRBD1|.|TRBV10-3
TGTGCCATCAGTGAGTCTAGGGACAGGGCCTACGAGCAGTACTTC
CAISESRDRAYEQYF
>TRBJ2-1|TRBD2|.|TRBV7-9
TGTGCCACCGGACTAGCGGGAGGAAGGGAGCAGTTCTTC
CATGLAGGREQFF
>TRBJ2-2|.|few|TRBV10-2
TGCGCCAGCAGTGTTAACTTCGAAGGGGAGCTGTTTTTT
CASSVNFEGELFF
>TRBJ2-1|TRBD2|.|TRBV29-1
TGCAGCGTTGAAGGTGGCGGGAGACAGTTCTTC
CSVEGGGRQFF
>TRBJ2-5|.|.|TRBV25-1
TGTGCCAGCAGTAAACAGGGTGGTGAGACCCAGTACTTC
CASSKQGGETQYF